The clone carrying this TCR beta chain was observed once. Since a much larger clone is just one base distant, this may be a read error. Germline V gene sequence: CDR1 LGHNA, CDR2 YNFKEQ. The CDR3 runs to 13 residues. Researchers took RNA transcripts and amplified the TCR beta CDR3 regions from them. HTBI primers were used for first-round RT-PCR of the TCR CDR3. TCRdb re-derived calls from the multiplex PCR reads in MiXCR, one entry per CDR3 protein. The repertoire has around 700,000 distinct CDR3 sequences, 30% to 40% of them found once; the top ten carry around 30%. The sample comes from a study of T cells in Graves' hyperthyroidism and ophthalmopathy. Patients with uncontrolled infections, other autoimmune diseases, pregnancy or lactation were excluded.

The chain couples TRBV4-2 to TRBJ2-5, with D hard to call. The sequence was obtained from a woman between 35 and 50 years old with Graves' hyperthyroidism. Source material: blood. Here the CDR3 reads CAGSQVPQETQYF. DNA for the CDR3: TGTGCCGGCAGCCAAGTCCCACAAGAGACCCAGTACTTC.